Given below is one TCR beta chain in context. The antigen remains undetermined. Generated by immunoSEQ multiplex PCR, the TCRdb table keeps only in-frame clones and is missing some. The data hold about 110,000 clones, with more than 90% observed a single time. The data stem from a study of T cell responses to AZD1222 COVID-19 vaccine. General study findings and limits: Most donors were white British and more were female, and clonal diversity was possibly underestimated.

The CDR3 consists of 14 residues. The J segment lost 5 bases and the V segment lost 4 bases, leaving 4 bases of the junction unmatched. CDR1 is SGHNT and CDR2 is YYREEE in the germline V gene (reference sequence). This chain uses TRBV5-4 with TRBJ2-1, with TRBD2 identical over 9 bases. This receptor was obtained from an adult who received the AZD1222 COVID-19 vaccine. Sequencing used peripheral blood, obtained 28 days after the second AZD1222 dose. In nucleotides, the CDR3 is TGTGCCAGCAGCGCGACTAGCGGAGACAATGAGCAGTTCTTC. Translated: CASSATSGDNEQFF.